A selection of T cell receptor beta chains follows, all from one sample in a study of CD8 T cells in ankylosing spondylitis. Each CDR3 protein gets one entry after TCRdb re-called the 5' RACE reads with MiXCR. The sample holds hundreds of thousands of distinct CDR3 sequences, more than 25% seen once. Sequenced input: blood, either unsorted or a sorted T cell fraction (not recorded which). Every receptor here comes from a male donor with ankylosing spondylitis or in good health (not recorded which). The CDR3 runs from the conserved cysteine through the conserved F or W. The order of the fields is V gene, clone size, D gene, J gene, CDR3 protein, CDR3 DNA. The D gene is left open where the match is weak. For some rows the clone size is stated as once, few or many, or as a class when expanded; others skip it.

v_call: TRBV5-1; clone_size: -; d_call: TRBD1; j_call: TRBJ2-1; cdr3_aa: CASSVLGQGGNEQFF; cdr3_nt: TGCGCCAGCAGCGTGCTGGGACAGGGTGGGAATGAGCAGTTCTTC
v_call: TRBV10-3; clone_size: many; d_call: -; j_call: TRBJ1-1; cdr3_aa: CAISQDRYEAFF; cdr3_nt: TGTGCCATCAGCCAGGACCGCTATGAAGCTTTCTTT
v_call: TRBV29-1; clone_size: -; d_call: -; j_call: TRBJ2-3; cdr3_aa: CSVRPTTQTDTQYF; cdr3_nt: TGCAGCGTCCGCCCGACCACTCAAACAGATACGCAGTATTTT
v_call: TRBV19; clone_size: few; d_call: TRBD2; j_call: TRBJ2-3; cdr3_aa: CASSTSTSGRSDTQYF; cdr3_nt: TGTGCCAGTAGTACCTCCACTAGCGGGAGATCTGATACGCAGTATTTT
v_call: TRBV29-1; clone_size: many; d_call: -; j_call: TRBJ2-5; cdr3_aa: CSVADSTETQYF; cdr3_nt: TGCAGCGTTGCGGACTCGACAGAGACCCAGTACTTC
v_call: TRBV20-1; clone_size: -; d_call: TRBD2; j_call: TRBJ2-1; cdr3_aa: CSADESGKDSNEQFF; cdr3_nt: TGCAGTGCGGATGAGAGCGGGAAGGACTCCAATGAGCAGTTCTTC
v_call: TRBV14; clone_size: -; d_call: -; j_call: TRBJ2-2; cdr3_aa: CASSFDPTGELFF; cdr3_nt: TGTGCCAGCAGCTTCGATCCCACCGGGGAGCTGTTTTTT
v_call: TRBV5-1; clone_size: few; d_call: -; j_call: TRBJ2-3; cdr3_aa: CASSAPGWAQERTDTQYF; cdr3_nt: TGCGCCAGCAGCGCCCCGGGTTGGGCGCAAGAACGCACAGATACGCAGTATTTT
v_call: TRBV29-1; clone_size: -; d_call: TRBD2; j_call: TRBJ2-5; cdr3_aa: CSGGLAGGIETQYF; cdr3_nt: TGCAGCGGCGGACTAGCGGGAGGGATAGAGACCCAGTACTTC
v_call: TRBV5-1; clone_size: many; d_call: TRBD2; j_call: TRBJ2-2; cdr3_aa: CASSLEAGVGTGELFF; cdr3_nt: TGCGCCAGCAGCTTGGAGGCGGGAGTCGGCACCGGGGAGCTGTTTTTT
v_call: TRBV11-2; clone_size: few; d_call: TRBD2; j_call: TRBJ2-1; cdr3_aa: CASSTGTTEYNEQFF; cdr3_nt: TGTGCCAGCAGCACCGGGACTACCGAATACAATGAGCAGTTCTTC
v_call: TRBV20-1; clone_size: few; d_call: -; j_call: TRBJ1-5; cdr3_aa: CSAKAAGTSNQPQHF; cdr3_nt: TGCAGTGCTAAAGCGGCAGGGACGAGCAATCAGCCCCAGCATTTT
v_call: TRBV4-1; clone_size: many; d_call: -; j_call: TRBJ1-1; cdr3_aa: CASSQVVKAATEAFF; cdr3_nt: TGCGCCAGCAGCCAAGTGGTAAAAGCGGCCACTGAAGCTTTCTTT
v_call: TRBV6-1; clone_size: -; d_call: -; j_call: TRBJ1-1; cdr3_aa: CASSASWGKPEAFF; cdr3_nt: TGTGCCAGCAGCGCGAGTTGGGGGAAACCTGAAGCTTTCTTT
v_call: TRBV7-2; clone_size: many; d_call: -; j_call: TRBJ2-7; cdr3_aa: CASGGRRGTYYEQYF; cdr3_nt: TGTGCCAGCGGCGGACGCCGCGGGACTTACTACGAGCAGTACTTC
v_call: TRBV28; clone_size: -; d_call: -; j_call: TRBJ1-2; cdr3_aa: CASSKTTYGYTF; cdr3_nt: TGTGCCAGCAGCAAGACCACGTATGGCTACACCTTC
v_call: TRBV18; clone_size: many; d_call: TRBD1; j_call: TRBJ1-5; cdr3_aa: CASSRQTGAAQPQHF; cdr3_nt: TGTGCCAGCTCACGCCAGACAGGGGCGGCTCAGCCCCAGCATTTT
v_call: TRBV20-1; clone_size: -; d_call: -; j_call: TRBJ2-1; cdr3_aa: CSAASLDYHNEQFF; cdr3_nt: TGCAGTGCAGCTTCGCTAGACTACCACAATGAGCAGTTCTTC
v_call: TRBV20-1; clone_size: many; d_call: TRBD1; j_call: TRBJ2-7; cdr3_aa: CSARVGQNTYEQYF; cdr3_nt: TGCAGTGCTAGAGTGGGACAGAATACCTACGAGCAGTACTTC
v_call: TRBV20-1; clone_size: few; d_call: -; j_call: TRBJ2-5; cdr3_aa: CSVSPGTETQYF; cdr3_nt: TGCAGTGTTTCCCCAGGGACGGAGACCCAGTACTTC
v_call: TRBV20-1; clone_size: -; d_call: TRBD2; j_call: TRBJ2-1; cdr3_aa: CSATERELSYNEQFF; cdr3_nt: TGCAGTGCTACTGAGCGGGAGCTATCCTACAATGAGCAGTTCTTC
v_call: TRBV20-1; clone_size: -; d_call: -; j_call: TRBJ1-5; cdr3_aa: CSAQIAVGNQPQHF; cdr3_nt: TGCAGTGCCCAGATTGCGGTTGGTAATCAGCCCCAGCATTTT
v_call: TRBV7-6; clone_size: many; d_call: -; j_call: TRBJ1-5; cdr3_aa: CASSHDRDQPQHF; cdr3_nt: TGTGCCAGCAGCCACGACAGAGATCAGCCCCAGCATTTT
v_call: TRBV14; clone_size: many; d_call: -; j_call: TRBJ2-7; cdr3_aa: CASSLRQERDEQYF; cdr3_nt: TGTGCCAGCAGCCTACGTCAAGAGCGGGACGAGCAGTACTTC
v_call: TRBV20-1; clone_size: many; d_call: -; j_call: TRBJ2-3; cdr3_aa: CSAIVPGTDTQYF; cdr3_nt: TGCAGTGCTATAGTCCCGGGCACAGATACGCAGTATTTT
v_call: TRBV20-1; clone_size: -; d_call: TRBD2; j_call: TRBJ2-1; cdr3_aa: CSARDQTSTKYNEQFF; cdr3_nt: TGCAGTGCTAGAGACCAGACTAGCACGAAGTACAATGAGCAGTTCTTC